The next 17 T cell receptor beta chains were all read from a single sample in a study of shared clonotypes between healthy human individuals. Profiled with immunoSEQ multiplex PCR; TCRdb holds only in-frame clones, not every one. The sample yields hundreds of thousands of clones, about three quarters seen once. The sequenced sample consisted of memory CD4+ T cells sorted from blood. Noted subset: CD45RA-negative fraction. Receptors were obtained from a woman between 25 and 40 years old in good health.

The chain has TRBV29-1 and TRBJ1-1, with D unclear. Germline lookup yields CDR1 SQVTM and CDR2 ANQGSEA. CDR3 length equals 15 residues. V lost 4 bases, J lost 1 base, and 16 bases lay in between. The CDR3 region is CSVVWQLSSNTEAFF. In DNA, the CDR3 is TGCAGCGTTGTTTGGCAGCTCAGCTCGAACACTGAAGCTTTCTTT.

This clone was detected ten times or more. The chain combines TRBV4-1 with TRBJ1-5; tentatively, D is TRBD1 (5 bases). The CDR3 has 16 amino acids. Deletions cut 5 bases from V and 3 bases from J, with 17 bases between. Germline CDR1 is MGHRA and CDR2 is YSYEKL. The chain's CDR3 is CASSKRRGADNQPQHF. DNA for the CDR3: TGCGCCAGCAGCAAAAGACGGGGCGCCGACAATCAGCCCCAGCATTTT.

Comment on this clone: This CDR3 is also generated by other DNA sequences in the sample. This chain connects TRBV14 to TRBJ1-1; D call uncertain. Germline CDR1 SGHDN, CDR2 FVKESK. V dropped 1 base and J dropped 0 bases, with 6 bases sitting between them. This CDR3 contains 14 residues. In DNA form, the CDR3 reads TGTGCCAGCAGCCAAGCGGGTATGAACACTGAAGCTTTCTTT. It specifies CASSQAGMNTEAFF.

The chain has TRBV7-2 and TRBJ2-5, with 12 nucleotides matching TRBD2. Per the germline V gene, CDR1 is SGHTA and CDR2 is FQGNSA. This CDR3 is built from 18 residues. J was trimmed by 2 bases and V by 5 bases; bases with no gene match: 12. The CDR3 is CASSPLRGLAGPQETQYF. The CDR3 DNA reads as TGTGCCAGCAGCCCCCTTCGGGGACTAGCGGGCCCGCAAGAGACCCAGTACTTC.

The V gene is TRBV30, the J gene TRBJ2-5, with 10 bases matching TRBD2. In germline, CDR1 is GTSNPN, CDR2 SVGIG (reference sequence). The V and J ends lost 5 bases and 3 bases, in that order; junction bases with no gene match: 21. This CDR3 is built from 19 residues. CDR3 amino acids: CAWGGSAGGTIGGEETQYF. CDR3 coding DNA: TGTGCCTGGGGAGGCTCAGCGGGAGGGACTATAGGGGGTGAAGAGACCCAGTACTTC.

V usage is TRBV6-5 and J usage is TRBJ2-3, with TRBD2 as a possible D gene (6 bases). The germline V gene has CDR1 MNHEY and CDR2 SVGAGI. Trimming took 0 bases from V and 2 from J, leaving 12 bases between them. The CDR3 covers 16 residues. CDR3 nucleotides: TGTGCCAGCAGTTACTCCGGGGACTTTCCCACAGATACGCAGTATTTT. It specifies CASSYSGDFPTDTQYF.

This clone was counted a few times. The chain combines TRBV5-1 with TRBJ2-2; D not certain. V lost 4 bases, J lost 5 bases, and 9 bases lay in between. CDR3 length: 13 amino acids. Germline assignment: CDR1 SGHRS and CDR2 YFSETQ. CDR3 in amino acids: CASSTWVTGELFF. DNA of the CDR3: TGCGCCAGCAGCACGTGGGTTACCGGGGAGCTGTTTTTT.

V gene TRBV25-1 combines with J gene TRBJ2-7; TRBD2 aligns across 7 bases. Germline values: CDR1 MGHDK, CDR2 SYGVNS. This CDR3 is 14 amino acids long. V gave up 4 bases and J gave up 2 bases; unmatched junction bases: 5. In nucleotides, the CDR3 is TGTGCCAGCAGTGTGGGGGGGTCCACCTACGAGCAGTACTTC. It codes for CASSVGGSTYEQYF.

The chain links TRBV6-1 to TRBJ1-2; 9 positions agree with TRBD1. Germline V lookup: CDR1 MNHNS, CDR2 SASEGT. The CDR3 has 12 amino acids. The V gene end was trimmed by 4 bases and the J gene end by 6 bases; junction bases not matched to a gene: 0. The CDR3 nucleotides read TGTGCCAGCAGTGGACAGGGGGATGGCTACACCTTC. Protein product: CASSGQGDGYTF.

This chain uses TRBV28 with TRBJ2-2, with D possibly TRBD2 on 7 matching bases. With 3 bases removed from V and 3 bases from J, the gap between germline ends came to 20 bases. The CDR3 contains 18 residues. Looked up from germline, CDR1 is MDHEN and CDR2 is SYDVKM. The CDR3 DNA is TGTGCCAGCAGTTTTCGGGGGGCCCAGACCTCTTACACCGGGGAGCTGTTTTTT. It encodes CASSFRGAQTSYTGELFF.

This chain connects TRBV14 to TRBJ1-3; D ambiguous. Germline V lookup: CDR1 SGHDN, CDR2 FVKESK. With 4 bases removed from V and 0 bases from J, the gap between germline ends came to 13 bases. The CDR3 length is 16 residues. The CDR3 reads CASSPLRFNSGNTIYF. The CDR3 nucleotides are TGTGCCAGCAGCCCGCTCAGATTTAACTCTGGAAACACCATATATTTT.

The J gene is TRBJ2-2, the V gene TRBV2, with 9 bases aligning to TRBD1. CDR3 length equals 14 residues. CDR1 SNHLY and CDR2 FYNNEI come from the germline V gene. Unmatched junction bases numbered 5, after V lost 6 bases and J lost 6 bases. The CDR3 nucleotides read TGTGCCAGCAGGGGGACAGGGAGGGCCGGGGAGCTGTTTTTT. The encoded protein is CASRGTGRAGELFF.

The chain couples TRBV6-6 to TRBJ1-5; TRBD1 might be the D (5 bases). There are 15 residues in the CDR3. V dropped 5 bases and J dropped 5 bases, with 16 bases sitting between them. The germline V gene encodes CDR1 MNHNY and CDR2 SVGAGI (reference sequence). In nucleotides, the CDR3 is TGTGCCAGCAGTAGTCTCGAAGGGGCGCATCAGCCCCAGCATTTT. This gives the protein CASSSLEGAHQPQHF.

To note about this clone: Other DNA sequences in this specimen translate into the identical CDR3. The chain is built from TRBV19 and TRBJ1-5, with D unresolved. The CDR3 runs to 13 residues. Germline V gene sequence: CDR1 LNHDA, CDR2 SQIVND (reference sequence). The ends were cut back, 3 bases at V and 7 bases at J, with 10 bases in the middle. The CDR3 here is CASSIAGLQPQHF. For the CDR3, the DNA is TGTGCCAGTAGTATCGCTGGGCTCCAGCCCCAGCATTTT.

This chain's CDR3 is CTSSQIILRGRCTEAFF. The CDR3 DNA follows: TGCACCAGCAGCCAGATCATCCTACGGGGGCGATGCACTGAAGCTTTCTTT. The chain joins TRBV1 to TRBJ1-1. TRBV1 is reported as a pseudogene. The CDR3 is 17 residues long.

The sample holds many counts of this clone. The chain carries TRBV19 and TRBJ2-7; 14 nucleotides agree with TRBD2. J lost 7 bases, V lost 4 bases, and 6 bases had no gene match. Germline-derived CDR1 and CDR2 are LNHDA and SQIVND (reference sequence). The CDR3 spans 15 residues. Here the CDR3 DNA reads TGTGCCAGTAGTAGGGGACTAGCGGGAGTGGGGGAGCAGTACTTC. It specifies CASSRGLAGVGEQYF.

The table lists this clone with a count of one. The J gene is TRBJ2-5, the V gene TRBV5-1; weak D call: TRBD1 (6 bases). The V gene's germline CDR1 is SGHRS and CDR2 YFSETQ. The V gene lost 4 bases and the J gene lost 1 base, with 14 bases spanning the gap. The CDR3 totals 15 residues. The CDR3 DNA follows: TGCGCCAGCAGCACCCAGACAGGACCCCAAGAGACCCAGTACTTC. Its protein is CASSTQTGPQETQYF.